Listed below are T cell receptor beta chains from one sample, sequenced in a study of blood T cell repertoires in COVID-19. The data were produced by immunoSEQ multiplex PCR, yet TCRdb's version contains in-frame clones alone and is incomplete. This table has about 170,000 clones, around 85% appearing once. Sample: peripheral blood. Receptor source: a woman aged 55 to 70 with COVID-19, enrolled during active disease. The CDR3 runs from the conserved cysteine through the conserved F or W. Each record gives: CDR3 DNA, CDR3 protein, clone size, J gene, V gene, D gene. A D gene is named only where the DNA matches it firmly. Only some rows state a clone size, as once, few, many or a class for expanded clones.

TGTGCCAGCAGTTACAATTGGGGGGGAGCTGAAGCTTTCTTT,CASSYNWGGAEAFF,.,TRBJ1-1,TRBV6-6,.
TGTGCCAGCAGCTTTGACTCACTCGACAATGAGCAGTTCTTC,CASSFDSLDNEQFF,.,TRBJ2-1,TRBV5-6,.
TGCGCCAGCAAGCTAGCGGGCGGGTTCCCGTCCTACGAGCAGTACTTC,CASKLAGGFPSYEQYF,.,TRBJ2-7,TRBV10-2,TRBD2
TGTGCCAGCAGCTGGGACAGGGTAGGACTAGCGGGAGTTCTTGAGCAGTTCTTC,CASSWDRVGLAGVLEQFF,.,TRBJ2-1,TRBV5-6,TRBD2
TGTGCCAGCGATATCCAGGGGGCCTCTAATGAAAAACTGTTTTTT,CASDIQGASNEKLFF,.,TRBJ1-4,TRBV6-5,TRBD1
TGTGCCTGGAGTGTGAACAGGTTGGATAAAGAGACCCAGTACTTC,CAWSVNRLDKETQYF,once,TRBJ2-5,TRBV30,.
TGTGCCAGCAGCTTGGTGCCAGGGGGGAACAATGAGCAGTTCTTC,CASSLVPGGNNEQFF,.,TRBJ2-1,TRBV5-8,.
TGTGCCAGCAGCTTCGGGACAGGCCGGGGCACCGGGGAGCTGTTTTTT,CASSFGTGRGTGELFF,.,TRBJ2-2,TRBV11-3,TRBD1
TGTGCCACCAGTGATCTGACAGCCACAGGGAACTATGGCTACACCTTC,CATSDLTATGNYGYTF,.,TRBJ1-2,TRBV24-1,.
TGTGCCGGAAAACGCGGCGGTTCTAGCACAGATACGCAGTATTTT,CAGKRGGSSTDTQYF,once,TRBJ2-3,TRBV2,.
TGCCAGGTGGGGGGGACCCAGTACTTC,CQVGGTQYF,.,TRBJ2-5,TRBV20-1,.
TGTGCCAGCAGCCTAGGTAGGTCAGGGGCCACTGAAGCTTTCTTT,CASSLGRSGATEAFF,few,TRBJ1-1,TRBV14,.
TGTGCCAGCAGCTCATCCGGGTCCGCAAATTCACCCCTCCACTTT,CASSSSGSANSPLHF,few,TRBJ1-6,TRBV7-9,.
TGTGCCAGTAGTGTCCTCAGTTTGAACACTGAAGCTTTCTTT,CASSVLSLNTEAFF,.,TRBJ1-1,TRBV19,.
TGTGCCAGCAGCTTAGGAAGGGGGCCCGGCGCCGGGGAGCTGTTTTTT,CASSLGRGPGAGELFF,.,TRBJ2-2,TRBV7-9,TRBD1
TGCAGCGTTACACAGGGGGCGAATGAAAAACTGTTTTTT,CSVTQGANEKLFF,.,TRBJ1-4,TRBV29-1,TRBD1
TGTGCCAGCAGCGGGCGGGACCGCCATTCTTTGTTCCCTGAAGCTTTCTTT,CASSGRDRHSLFPEAFF,.,TRBJ1-1,TRBV3-1/TRBV3-2,.
TGTGCCAGCAGCTTGGCGGCAGGGGGTTCCCCAGCGAACTATGGCTACACCTTC,CASSLAAGGSPANYGYTF,.,TRBJ1-2,TRBV5-5,TRBD1
TGTGCAGATTGGGACAGGAACTATGGCTACACCTTC,CADWDRNYGYTF,.,TRBJ1-2,TRBV28,TRBD1
TGCGCCAGCAGCCACTTATCGGGTGAAAAACTGTTTTTT,CASSHLSGEKLFF,.,TRBJ1-4,TRBV4-3,.
TGTGCCAGCAGTCTCCGGGACAGGGGACCTGAAGCTTTCTTT,CASSLRDRGPEAFF,.,TRBJ1-1,TRBV27,TRBD1
TGTGCCAGCAGCTTAGGATACTCCACAGATACGCAGTATTTT,CASSLGYSTDTQYF,.,TRBJ2-3,TRBV11-2,.
TGTGCCAGCAGTCAGCGGGAGGGCCTTAACACCGGGGAGCTGTTTTTT,CASSQREGLNTGELFF,.,TRBJ2-2,TRBV6-4,TRBD2
TGCGCCAGCAGCTTAGCGGGAGGGTTGTACGAGCAGTACTTC,CASSLAGGLYEQYF,.,TRBJ2-7,TRBV5-1,TRBD2
TGCGCCAGCACCAACCCCGGACAGAGCACCGGGGAGCTGTTTTTT,CASTNPGQSTGELFF,.,TRBJ2-2,TRBV5-1,.
TGCGCCAGCGGGTCCTGGGGGGAGGAGACCCAGTACTTC,CASGSWGEETQYF,.,TRBJ2-5,TRBV4-1,.
TGTGCCACCAGTCCAGGTACCCTACAAGAGACCCAGTACTTC,CATSPGTLQETQYF,.,TRBJ2-5,TRBV24-1,.
TGTGCCAGCAGCCCAACCCTACTTAGCGGCTCCTACGAGCAGTACTTC,CASSPTLLSGSYEQYF,.,TRBJ2-7,TRBV28,.
TGTGCCAGCATGGAGGGGGACAGGTACACTGAAGCTTTCTTT,CASMEGDRYTEAFF,once,TRBJ1-1,TRBV6-5,TRBD1
TGTGCCAGCAGCCAAGGTTTTCGGGTCTACGAGCAGTACTTC,CASSQGFRVYEQYF,.,TRBJ2-7,TRBV3-1/TRBV3-2,.
TGTGCCAGCAGCAAAGGGGGACTAGCGGACGAGCAGTACTTC,CASSKGGLADEQYF,.,TRBJ2-7,TRBV7-2,TRBD2
TGTGCCAGCAGTTTCCAGGGGTTGGATTCACCCCTCCACTTT,CASSFQGLDSPLHF,.,TRBJ1-6,TRBV27,.
TGTGCCACCAGCTCTCGCAGGGGGGTAACTAACTATGGCTACACCTTC,CATSSRRGVTNYGYTF,once,TRBJ1-2,TRBV15,TRBD1
TGTGCCAGCAGGCTAAACACTGAAGCTTTCTTT,CASRLNTEAFF,few,TRBJ1-1,TRBV12-3/TRBV12-4,.
TGTGCCAGCAGCTTAGGAGGGTCAAGGACGTCTGAAGCTTTCTTT,CASSLGGSRTSEAFF,.,TRBJ1-1,TRBV11-3,.
TGTGCCAGCAGCTTCGGGGGGGCTAGCGGCTACACCTTC,CASSFGGASGYTF,.,TRBJ1-2,TRBV11-2,.
TGTGCCAGCAGTTTGGGCAGGGTATACGAGCAGTACTTC,CASSLGRVYEQYF,.,TRBJ2-7,TRBV12-3/TRBV12-4,.
TGTGCCAGCAGCTTGACTAGCGGGAGGGCCTACGAGCAGTACTTC,CASSLTSGRAYEQYF,.,TRBJ2-7,TRBV5-4,TRBD2
TGTGCCACCAGCAGAGGCACAGGGAACACTGAAGCTTTCTTT,CATSRGTGNTEAFF,once,TRBJ1-1,TRBV15,.
TGTGCCAGCAGCCAAGGTTGGCACGAAGCTTTCTTT,CASSQGWHEAFF,.,TRBJ1-1,TRBV3-1/TRBV3-2,.
TGTGCCACCAGTGATCCCGGGGACAGGGGGGCAGATACGCAGTATTTT,CATSDPGDRGADTQYF,.,TRBJ2-3,TRBV24-1,TRBD1
TGTGCCAGCAGCTTAGACCTCCTACTAGCGGACTCCACCTACAATGAGCAGTTCTTC,CASSLDLLLADSTYNEQFF,.,TRBJ2-1,TRBV7-8,TRBD2
TGTGCCAGCAGTAAAACCGCGGGGGTTTCCTACAATGAGCAGTTCTTC,CASSKTAGVSYNEQFF,.,TRBJ2-1,TRBV27,TRBD2
TGCAGCGTTGAAGGCCTAGCGGGGATCAATGAGCAGTTCTTC,CSVEGLAGINEQFF,.,TRBJ2-1,TRBV29-1,TRBD2